This paragraph reports one T cell receptor (beta chain). Its antigen is as yet unknown. The sample is drawn from a study of radiation and T cells in renal cell carcinoma. Study results and caveats: Dominant CDR3 motifs were more common in irradiated tumors than controls. Sampling covered only approximately 1 g of each tumor.

V gave up 6 bases and J gave up 2 bases, with 10 bases separating them. The CDR3 sequence is 13 residues long. CDR1 is MNHEY, CDR2 SVGAGI, per germline. Generated by immunoSEQ multiplex PCR, the TCRdb table keeps only in-frame clones and is missing some. The sample includes 24,000 or so clones, more than 50% of them seen just once. The sample's treatment: treatment-naive control, cytoreductive nephrectomy. Control tumor donors were a handful of females and more than ten males, median age 57 years. The specimen comprised tumor tissue, sampled from a patient whose treatment was nephrectomy without radiotherapy. The chain has TRBV6-5 and TRBJ1-2; D not resolved. The receptor was isolated from a human donor with renal cell carcinoma. In DNA, the CDR3 is TGTGCCAGCAGGCAGGACGGGAACTATGGCTACACCTTC. Its protein product is CASRQDGNYGYTF.